This entry lists 20 T cell receptor beta chains sequenced from one sample in a study of blood T cells in healthy people across ages. Alongside a J-beta primer mix, a sample-barcoded 5' primer served in a second PCR lasting about 6 to 11 cycles. In TCRdb, the 5' RACE reads were re-called with MiXCR into one record per CDR3 protein. The table lists under 2,000,000 distinct CDR3 sequences, approximately 50% of them singletons. Sequenced: blood. The source of these receptors is a woman aged 40 to 55 in good health.

This sequence joins TRBV12-3 or TRBV12-4 and TRBJ2-1; 9 nucleotides agree with TRBD2. The CDR3 has 15 residues. Unmatched junction bases numbered 3, after V lost 0 bases and J lost 6 bases. CDR3 in amino acids: CASSLAPGLANEQFF. The DNA for the CDR3 is TGTGCCAGCAGTTTAGCGCCGGGACTAGCCAATGAGCAGTTCTTC.

This clonotype was seen a handful of times. The chain couples TRBV6-2 or TRBV6-3 to TRBJ1-5; no clear D gene. This CDR3 comprises 16 residues. Trimming removed 4 bases at V and 4 bases at J, with 17 bases between. From germline, CDR1 is MNHEY and CDR2 SVGEGT. The CDR3 is CASSWTVGQPNQPQHF. Written as DNA, the CDR3 is TGTGCCAGCAGTTGGACGGTCGGGCAACCGAATCAGCCCCAGCATTTT.

The gene calls are TRBV29-1 and TRBJ1-1; D is ambiguous. CDR3 length: 14 amino acids. Germline values: CDR1 SQVTM, CDR2 ANQGSEA. V lost 1 base, J lost 0 bases, and 9 bases lay in between. The CDR3 nucleotides read TGCAGCGTTGAAGTTCGGAATTTGAACACTGAAGCTTTCTTT. Amino acids: CSVEVRNLNTEAFF.

The chain couples TRBV7-2 to TRBJ2-5, with D possibly being TRBD1 or TRBD2 (5 bases each). Germline CDR1 reads SGHTA; CDR2 reads FQGNSA. The CDR3 loop spans 13 amino acids. V was trimmed by 6 bases and J by 5 bases, leaving 13 bases between them. The CDR3 sequence: CASRPLGAETQYF. Written as DNA, the CDR3 is TGTGCCAGCAGGCCACTAGGGGCGGAGACCCAGTACTTC. Based on the CDR3 plus reference TRBV7-2 and TRBJ2-5, the full variable domain is GAGVSQSPSNKVTEKGKDVELRCDPISGHTALYWYRQSLGQGLEFLIYFQGNSAPDKSGLPSDRFSAERTGGSVSTLTIQRTQQEDSAVYLCASRPLGAETQYFGPGTRLLVL.

There are a few counts of this clonotype. In DNA, the CDR3 is TGTGCCAGCAGCTTAGCTGGGGAAAGGATGTACTATGGCTACACCTTC. It codes for CASSLAGERMYYGYTF. The chain is built from TRBV7-9 and TRBJ1-2; D is unresolved. Germline CDR1 and CDR2: SEHNR and FQNEAQ (reference sequence). V was cut by 0 bases and J by 3 bases, with 14 bases left in between. CDR3 length: 16 residues. Together with reference TRBV7-9 and TRBJ1-2, the CDR3 gives the full variable domain: DTGVSQNPRHKITKRGQNVTFRCDPISEHNRLYWYRQTLGQGPEFLTYFQNEAQLEKSRLLSDRFSAERPKGSFSTLEIQRTEQGDSAMYLCASSLAGERMYYGYTFGSGTRLTVV.

CDR3 loop: CASSWSGQNNSPLHF. In nucleotides, the CDR3 is TGCGCCAGCAGCTGGTCGGGACAGAATAATTCACCCCTCCACTTT. V is TRBV4-3 and J is TRBJ1-6, with 7 positions matching TRBD1. Germline lookup yields CDR1 LGHNA and CDR2 YSLEER. V shed 5 bases and J 5 bases; nucleotides not matched to a gene: 6. The CDR3 sequence is 15 residues long.

V gene TRBV4-1 combines with J gene TRBJ2-1, with unresolved D. The CDR3 is 13 amino acids. Trimming removed 0 bases at V and 6 bases at J, with 6 bases between. Germline V CDR1 and CDR2: MGHRA, YSYEKL. CDR3 sequence: CASSQDQTNEQFF. In DNA, the CDR3 is TGCGCCAGCAGCCAAGACCAAACCAATGAGCAGTTCTTC.

Comment on this clonotype: A read error may account for a junction end that differs from germline. V usage is TRBV7-7 and J usage is TRBJ1-1, with D maybe TRBD1 (6 bases). The CDR3 has 20 residues. Germline CDR1 SSHAT, CDR2 FNYEAQ (reference sequence). The CDR3 bases are TGTGCTAGCAGCTTAGCGGATACCTCGGGGGGCAGGGATTGTGGGATAGAAGCTTTCTTT. Protein: CASSLADTSGGRDCGIEAFF. The complete variable domain, with remaining parts taken from reference TRBV7-7 and TRBJ1-1, reads GAGVSQSPRYKVTKRGQDVTLRCDPISSHATLYWYQQALGQGPEFLTYFNYEAQPDKSGLPSDRFSAERPEGSISTLTIQRTEQRDSAMYRCASSLADTSGGRDCGIEAFFGQGTRLTVV.

The chain recombines TRBV5-1 with TRBJ2-7; D gene uncertain. This CDR3 is 15 amino acids long. Trimming cost V 1 base and J 3 bases, with 14 bases left between them. Germline CDR1 reads SGHRS; CDR2 reads YFSETQ. For the CDR3, the DNA is TGCGCCAGCAGCTTGATGACCCGTGGGGACTACGAGCAGTACTTC. It encodes CASSLMTRGDYEQYF.

V usage is TRBV6-6 and J usage is TRBJ1-4, with D possibly matching TRBD1 (5 bases). CDR1 is MNHNY, CDR2 SVGAGI, per germline (reference sequence). The CDR3 spans 14 residues. The germline V and J ends were trimmed by 4 bases and 5 bases, with 11 bases remaining between them. The CDR3 protein is CASSSGVRNEKLFF. For the CDR3, the DNA is TGTGCCAGCAGTTCGGGGGTCCGGAATGAAAAACTGTTTTTT.

This clonotype was counted only a few times. The chain carries TRBV2 and TRBJ2-7; 11 positions agree with TRBD1. There are 19 residues in the CDR3. Germline-derived CDR1 and CDR2 are SNHLY and FYNNEI. J lost 7 bases, V lost 8 bases, and 25 bases had no gene match. The CDR3 nucleotides read TGTGCCAGCTTAACAGGTGGACAGGGGGCGTCTCGAAGATCGGGGGAGCAGTACTTC. Translated: CASLTGGQGASRRSGEQYF.

The chain has TRBV29-1 and TRBJ2-5, with 10 bases matching TRBD2. Germline assignment: CDR1 SQVTM and CDR2 ANQGSEA. This CDR3 has 16 residues. After removal of 6 bases from V and 1 base from J, the junction contained 11 bases not matched to a gene. The CDR3 sequence is CSVELTSGRFQETQYF. As DNA, the CDR3 is TGCAGCGTGGAGTTGACTAGCGGGCGTTTCCAAGAGACCCAGTACTTC.

This chain joins TRBV7-9 and TRBJ1-2; D uncertain. The CDR3 runs to 15 residues. V shed 1 base and J shed 2 bases, with 11 bases lying between them. Per germline, CDR1 SEHNR and CDR2 FQNEAQ (reference sequence). CDR3 residues: CASSLGESPNYGYTF. The CDR3 nucleotides read TGTGCCAGCAGCTTAGGGGAGTCGCCGAACTATGGCTACACCTTC. Complete variable domain (other parts from reference TRBV7-9 and TRBJ1-2): DTGVSQNPRHKITKRGQNVTFRCDPISEHNRLYWYRQTLGQGPEFLTYFQNEAQLEKSRLLSDRFSAERPKGSFSTLEIQRTEQGDSAMYLCASSLGESPNYGYTFGSGTRLTVV.

This sequence joins TRBV20-1 and TRBJ1-2; D is undetermined. V gave up 1 base and J gave up 3 bases, with 12 bases separating them. Looked up from germline, CDR1 is DFQATT and CDR2 is SNEGSKA (reference sequence). The CDR3 covers 14 residues. CDR3 residues: CSARVLGLDYGYTF. DNA of the CDR3: TGCAGTGCTAGAGTTTTGGGGTTGGACTATGGCTACACCTTC.

This chain uses TRBV7-2 with TRBJ2-1; TRBD1 might be the D (6 bases). The CDR3 covers 15 residues. CDR1 and CDR2 from the germline V gene are SGHTA and FQGNSA. Trimming pared 2 bases from V and 2 bases from J, leaving 10 bases between. CDR3 coding DNA: TGTGCCAGCAGCTTAAGGGACAAGGCCTACAATGAGCAGTTCTTC. This translates into CASSLRDKAYNEQFF.

This chain links TRBV11-2 with TRBJ2-6, with D unresolved. CDR1 and CDR2 from the germline V gene are SGHAT and FQNNGV. The CDR3 loop spans 18 amino acids. V was clipped by 3 bases and J by 0 bases, with 15 bases between them. CDR3 protein: CASSFPSRQSSGANVLTF. CDR3 in DNA: TGTGCCAGCAGCTTCCCTTCACGGCAAAGCTCTGGGGCCAACGTCCTGACTTTC.

This clonotype came up a few times. CDR3 bases: TGTGCCAGCAGCGGACAGCGGGGGGGCCCAACAGATACGCAGTATTTT. Translated, it gives CASSGQRGGPTDTQYF. The rearrangement uses TRBV9 and TRBJ2-3, with 10 positions matching TRBD2. V was pared by 3 bases and J by 3 bases, with 7 bases of the junction left unmatched. There are 16 residues in the CDR3. Germline loops: CDR1 SGDLS, CDR2 YYNGEE.

This clonotype was found a few times. This chain links TRBV4-3 with TRBJ2-5; the D gene is possibly TRBD1 (6 bases). The J call is in doubt because the DNA end fits TRBJ2-7 better. Looked up from germline, CDR1 is LGHNA and CDR2 is YSLEER. CDR3 length: 16 amino acids. The DNA of the CDR3 is TGCGCCAGCAGCCAAGGAACAGGGAGTTCGGCCTACGAGCAGTACTTC. It codes for CASSQGTGSSAYEQYF.

The chain links TRBV7-2 to TRBJ2-1; the match to TRBD2 covers 8 bases. Germline lookup yields CDR1 SGHTA and CDR2 FQGNSA. The V segment lost 4 bases and the J segment 6 bases; nucleotides outside the gene matches: 14. The CDR3 consists of 17 residues. CDR3 region: CASSSQASGSTPNEQFF. The CDR3 nucleotides are TGTGCCAGCAGCTCCCAGGCTAGCGGGTCTACCCCCAATGAGCAGTTCTTC.

The genes are TRBV7-3 and TRBJ2-2, with D possibly being TRBD1 (5 bases). The CDR3 consists of 15 residues. The V gene's germline CDR1 is SGHTA and CDR2 FQGTGA. V was cut by 11 bases and J by 4 bases, with 20 bases left in between. The CDR3 nucleotides read TGTGCCGACCACGGGCAGGGAACTTCCACCGGGGAGCTGTTTTTT. It codes for CADHGQGTSTGELFF.